This TCR beta chain was observed in a study of T-cell reconstitution after alpha-beta-depleted transplantation in children. V gave up 4 bases and J gave up 13 bases, with 18 bases separating them. Germline assignment: CDR1 SEHNR and CDR2 FQNEAQ (reference sequence). The CDR3 runs 13 residues. Preparation of the TCRbeta library was carried out with unique molecular identifiers. TCRdb re-called the PCR reads through MiXCR, storing one row per CDR3 protein. The sample yields about 340,000 distinct CDR3 sequences, about 14% seen once. The receptor was derived from a human donor who donated a stem cell graft to a child with Fanconi anemia. The genes are TRBV7-9 and TRBJ2-3; tentative D call: TRBD1 (7 bases). Sequenced here: PBMCs, sampled from the stem cell graft. Here the CDR3 reads CASSSGGGFRKYF. The CDR3, as DNA: TGTGCCAGCAGCTCCGGAGGGGGCTTTCGCAAGTATTTT.